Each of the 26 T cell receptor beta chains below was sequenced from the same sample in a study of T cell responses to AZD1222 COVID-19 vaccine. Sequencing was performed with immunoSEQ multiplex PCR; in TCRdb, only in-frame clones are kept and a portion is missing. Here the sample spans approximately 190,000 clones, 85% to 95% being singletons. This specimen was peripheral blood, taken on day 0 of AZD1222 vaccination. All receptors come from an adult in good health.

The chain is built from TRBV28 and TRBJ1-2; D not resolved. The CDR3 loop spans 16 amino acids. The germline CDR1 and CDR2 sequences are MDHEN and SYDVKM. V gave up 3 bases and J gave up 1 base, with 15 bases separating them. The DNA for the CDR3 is TGTGCCAGCAGTTTTGCTAACGGCGCCCGTAACTATGGCTACACCTTC. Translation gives CASSFANGARNYGYTF.

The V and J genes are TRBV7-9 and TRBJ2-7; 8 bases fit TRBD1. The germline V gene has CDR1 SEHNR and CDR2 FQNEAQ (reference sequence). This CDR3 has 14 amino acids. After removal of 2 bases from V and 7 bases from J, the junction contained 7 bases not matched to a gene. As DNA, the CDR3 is TGTGCCAGCAGCTTATCCCCAGGGGGCCGGGAGCAGTACTTC. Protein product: CASSLSPGGREQYF.

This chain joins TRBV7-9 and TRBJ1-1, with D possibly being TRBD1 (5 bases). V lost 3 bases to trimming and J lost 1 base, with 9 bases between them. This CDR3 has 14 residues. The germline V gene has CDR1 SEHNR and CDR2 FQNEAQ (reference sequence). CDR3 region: CASSFPGRNTEAFF. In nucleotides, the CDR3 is TGTGCCAGCAGCTTCCCGGGACGGAACACTGAAGCTTTCTTT.

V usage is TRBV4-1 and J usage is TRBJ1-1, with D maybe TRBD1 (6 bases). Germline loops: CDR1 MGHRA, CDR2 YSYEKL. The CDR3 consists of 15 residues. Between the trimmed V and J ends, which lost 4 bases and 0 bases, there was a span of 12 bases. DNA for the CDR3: TGCGCCAGCAGCCTTAGACAGGCGGTGAACACTGAAGCTTTCTTT. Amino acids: CASSLRQAVNTEAFF.

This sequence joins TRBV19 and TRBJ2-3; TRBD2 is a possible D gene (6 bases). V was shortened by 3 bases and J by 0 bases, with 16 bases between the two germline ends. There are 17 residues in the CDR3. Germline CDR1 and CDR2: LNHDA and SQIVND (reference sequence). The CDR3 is CASSMRGAGPSTDTQYF. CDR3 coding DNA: TGTGCCAGTAGTATGCGGGGAGCGGGCCCTAGCACAGATACGCAGTATTTT.

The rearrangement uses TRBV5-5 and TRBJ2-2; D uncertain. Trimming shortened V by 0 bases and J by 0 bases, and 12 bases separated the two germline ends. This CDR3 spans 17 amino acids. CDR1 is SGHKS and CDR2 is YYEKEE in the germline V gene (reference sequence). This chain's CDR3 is CASSLVAGSPNTGELFF. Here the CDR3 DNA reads TGTGCCAGCAGCTTGGTAGCTGGCAGCCCGAACACCGGGGAGCTGTTTTTT. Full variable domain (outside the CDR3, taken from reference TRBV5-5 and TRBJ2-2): DAGVTQSPTHLIKTRGQQVTLRCSPISGHKSVSWYQQVLGQGPQFIFQYYEKEERGRGNFPDRFSARQFPNYSSELNVNALLLGDSALYLCASSLVAGSPNTGELFFGEGSRLTVL.

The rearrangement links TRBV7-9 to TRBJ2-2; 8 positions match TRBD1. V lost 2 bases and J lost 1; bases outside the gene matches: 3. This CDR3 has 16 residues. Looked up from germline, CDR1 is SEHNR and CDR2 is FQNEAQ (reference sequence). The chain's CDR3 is CASSLPGTGNTGELFF. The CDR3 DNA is TGTGCCAGCAGCTTACCCGGGACAGGGAACACCGGGGAGCTGTTTTTT.

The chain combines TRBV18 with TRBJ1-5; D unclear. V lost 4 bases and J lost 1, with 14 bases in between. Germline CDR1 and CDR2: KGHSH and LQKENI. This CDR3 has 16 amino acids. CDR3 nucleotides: TGTGCCAGCTCACTTTCTTTTGCATCCAGCAATCAGCCCCAGCATTTT. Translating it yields CASSLSFASSNQPQHF.

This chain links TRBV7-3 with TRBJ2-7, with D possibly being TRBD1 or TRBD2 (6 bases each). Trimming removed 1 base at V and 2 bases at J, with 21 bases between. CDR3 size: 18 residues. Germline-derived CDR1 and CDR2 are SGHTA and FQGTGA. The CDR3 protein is CASSLKGVRDSGAYEQYF. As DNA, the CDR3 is TGTGCCAGCAGCTTAAAAGGGGTTAGGGACTCAGGGGCCTACGAGCAGTACTTC.

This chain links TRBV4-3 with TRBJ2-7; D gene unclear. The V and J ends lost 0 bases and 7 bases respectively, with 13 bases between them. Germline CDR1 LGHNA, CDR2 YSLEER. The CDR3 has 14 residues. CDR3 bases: TGCGCCAGCAGCCAAGAGCTCGGCCGTAGTGAGCAGTACTTC. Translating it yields CASSQELGRSEQYF.

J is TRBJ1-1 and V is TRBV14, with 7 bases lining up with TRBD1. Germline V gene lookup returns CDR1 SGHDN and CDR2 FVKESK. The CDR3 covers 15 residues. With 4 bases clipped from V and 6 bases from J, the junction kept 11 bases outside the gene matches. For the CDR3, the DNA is TGTGCCAGCAGCCTTCAAGGGGGCAGGTTGGCTGAAGCTTTCTTT. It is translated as CASSLQGGRLAEAFF.

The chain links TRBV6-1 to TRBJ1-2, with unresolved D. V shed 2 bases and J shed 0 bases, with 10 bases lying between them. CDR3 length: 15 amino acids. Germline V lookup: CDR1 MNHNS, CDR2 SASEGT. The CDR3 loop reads CASSERGLANYGYTF. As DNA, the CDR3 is TGTGCCAGCAGTGAAAGAGGACTAGCTAACTATGGCTACACCTTC.

CDR3 sequence reads: CASSLPPRGPEQYF. The DNA for the CDR3 is TGTGCCAGCAGTTTACCCCCGCGGGGGCCCGAGCAGTACTTC. V is TRBV28 and J is TRBJ2-7; a possible D gene is TRBD2 (7 bases). Germline V CDR1 and CDR2: MDHEN, SYDVKM. Trimming stripped 2 bases from V and 6 bases from J, with 14 bases between. The CDR3 spans 14 residues.

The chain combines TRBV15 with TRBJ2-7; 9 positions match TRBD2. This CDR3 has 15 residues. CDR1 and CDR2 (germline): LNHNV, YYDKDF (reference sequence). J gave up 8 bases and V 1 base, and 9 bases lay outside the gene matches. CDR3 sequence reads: CATSRAASGEQQQYF. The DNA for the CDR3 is TGTGCCACCAGCAGAGCGGCTAGCGGGGAACAACAGCAGTACTTC.

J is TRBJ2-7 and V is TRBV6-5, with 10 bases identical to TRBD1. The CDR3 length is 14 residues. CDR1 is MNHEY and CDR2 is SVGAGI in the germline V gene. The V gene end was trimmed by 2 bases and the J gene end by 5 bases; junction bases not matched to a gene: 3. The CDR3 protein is CASSYQTGGDEQYF. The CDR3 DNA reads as TGTGCCAGCAGTTACCAGACAGGGGGCGACGAGCAGTACTTC.

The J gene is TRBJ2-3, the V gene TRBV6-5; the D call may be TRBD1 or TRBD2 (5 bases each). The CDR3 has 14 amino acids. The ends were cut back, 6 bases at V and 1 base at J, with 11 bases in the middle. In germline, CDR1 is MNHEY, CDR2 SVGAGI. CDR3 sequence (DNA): TGTGCCAGCAGCCCGGGGCGGGGCACAGATACGCAGTATTTT. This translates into CASSPGRGTDTQYF.

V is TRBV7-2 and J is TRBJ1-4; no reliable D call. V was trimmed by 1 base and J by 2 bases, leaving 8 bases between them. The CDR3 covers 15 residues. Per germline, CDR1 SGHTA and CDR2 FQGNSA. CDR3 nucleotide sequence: TGTGCCAGCAGCTTAGTTGGGCCTACTAATGAAAAACTGTTTTTT. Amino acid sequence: CASSLVGPTNEKLFF.

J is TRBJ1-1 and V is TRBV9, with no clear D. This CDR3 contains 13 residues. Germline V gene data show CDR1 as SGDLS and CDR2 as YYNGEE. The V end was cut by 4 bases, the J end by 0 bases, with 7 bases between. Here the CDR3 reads CASSPAMNTEAFF. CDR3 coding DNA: TGTGCCAGCAGCCCAGCTATGAACACTGAAGCTTTCTTT.

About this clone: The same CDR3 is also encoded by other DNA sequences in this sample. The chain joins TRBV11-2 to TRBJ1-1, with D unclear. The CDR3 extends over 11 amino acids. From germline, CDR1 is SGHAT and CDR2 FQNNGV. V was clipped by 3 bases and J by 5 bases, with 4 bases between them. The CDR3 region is CASSFGTEAFF. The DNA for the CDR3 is TGTGCCAGCAGCTTCGGTACTGAAGCTTTCTTT.

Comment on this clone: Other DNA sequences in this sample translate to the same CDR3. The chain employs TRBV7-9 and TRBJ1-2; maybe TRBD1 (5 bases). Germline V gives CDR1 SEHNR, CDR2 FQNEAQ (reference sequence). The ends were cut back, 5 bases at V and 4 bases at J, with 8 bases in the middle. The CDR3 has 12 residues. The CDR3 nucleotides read TGTGCCAGCAGCCCGGGGGGCTATGGCTACACCTTC. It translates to CASSPGGYGYTF.

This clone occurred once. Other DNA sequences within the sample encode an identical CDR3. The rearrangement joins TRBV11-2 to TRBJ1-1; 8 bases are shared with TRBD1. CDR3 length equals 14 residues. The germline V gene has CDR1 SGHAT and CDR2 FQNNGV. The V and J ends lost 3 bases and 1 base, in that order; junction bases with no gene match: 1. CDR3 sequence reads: CASSFGQGNTEAFF. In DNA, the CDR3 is TGTGCCAGCAGCTTCGGACAGGGGAACACTGAAGCTTTCTTT.

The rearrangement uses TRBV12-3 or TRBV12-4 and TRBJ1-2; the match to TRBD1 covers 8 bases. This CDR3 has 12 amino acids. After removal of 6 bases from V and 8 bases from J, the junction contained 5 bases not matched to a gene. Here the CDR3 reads CASRTGGGGYTF. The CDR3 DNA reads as TGTGCCAGCAGAACAGGGGGTGGGGGCTACACCTTC.

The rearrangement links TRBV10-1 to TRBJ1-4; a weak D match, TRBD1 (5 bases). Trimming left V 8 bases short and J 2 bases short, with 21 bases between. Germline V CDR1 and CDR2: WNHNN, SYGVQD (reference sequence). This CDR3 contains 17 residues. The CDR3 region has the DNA TGCGCCAGCCAAATCTTTATACGGGAGGGGACTAATGAAAAACTGTTTTTT. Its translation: CASQIFIREGTNEKLFF.

CDR3 sequence: CASSPSQFRNTIYF. CDR3 sequence (DNA): TGTGCCAGCAGCCCTAGCCAGTTTCGAAACACCATATATTTT. This chain joins TRBV9 and TRBJ1-3; D remains ambiguous. There are 14 residues in the CDR3. The V gene's germline CDR1 is SGDLS and CDR2 YYNGEE. V was cut by 4 bases and J by 5 bases, with 13 bases left in between. Combining the CDR3 with reference TRBV9 and TRBJ1-3 gives the whole variable domain DSGVTQTPKHLITATGQRVTLRCSPRSGDLSVYWYQQSLDQGLQFLIQYYNGEERAKGNILERFSAQQFPDLHSELNLSSLELGDSALYFCASSPSQFRNTIYFGEGSWLTVV.

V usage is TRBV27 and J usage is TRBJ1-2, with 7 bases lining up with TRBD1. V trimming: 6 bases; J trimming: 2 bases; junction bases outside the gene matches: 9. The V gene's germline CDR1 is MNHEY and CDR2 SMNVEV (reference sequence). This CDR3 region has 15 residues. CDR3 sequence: CASSDGQVGNYGYTF. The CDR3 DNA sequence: TGTGCCAGCAGCGACGGACAGGTCGGAAACTATGGCTACACCTTC.

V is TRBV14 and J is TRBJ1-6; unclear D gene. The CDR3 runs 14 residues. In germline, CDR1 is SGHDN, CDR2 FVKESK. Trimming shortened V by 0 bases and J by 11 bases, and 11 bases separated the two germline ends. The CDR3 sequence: CASSQEVSLPPLHF. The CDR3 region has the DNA TGTGCCAGCAGCCAAGAGGTCAGTCTTCCACCCCTCCACTTT.